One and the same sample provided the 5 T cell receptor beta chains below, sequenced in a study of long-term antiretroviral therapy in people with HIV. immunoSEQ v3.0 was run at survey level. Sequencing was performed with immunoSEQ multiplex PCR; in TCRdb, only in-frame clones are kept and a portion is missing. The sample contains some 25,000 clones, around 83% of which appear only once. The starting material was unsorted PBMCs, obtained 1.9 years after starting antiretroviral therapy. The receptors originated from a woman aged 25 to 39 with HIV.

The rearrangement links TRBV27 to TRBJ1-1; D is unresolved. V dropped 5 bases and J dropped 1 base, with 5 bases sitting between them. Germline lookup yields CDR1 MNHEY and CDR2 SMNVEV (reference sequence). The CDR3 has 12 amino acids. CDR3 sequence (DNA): TGTGCCAGCAGTAGGTGGAACACTGAAGCTTTCTTT. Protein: CASSRWNTEAFF.

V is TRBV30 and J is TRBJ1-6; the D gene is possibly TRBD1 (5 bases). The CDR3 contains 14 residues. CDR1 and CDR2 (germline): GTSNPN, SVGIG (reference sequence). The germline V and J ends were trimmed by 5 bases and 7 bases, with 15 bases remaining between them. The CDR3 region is CAWQGASGNSPLHF. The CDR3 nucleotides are TGTGCCTGGCAAGGGGCTTCCGGGAATTCACCCCTCCACTTT.

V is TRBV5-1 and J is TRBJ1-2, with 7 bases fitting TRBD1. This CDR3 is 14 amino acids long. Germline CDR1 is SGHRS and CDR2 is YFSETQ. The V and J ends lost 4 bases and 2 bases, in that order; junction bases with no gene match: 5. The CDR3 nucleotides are TGCGCCAGCAGCATAGGACAGGAGAACTATGGCTACACCTTC. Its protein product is CASSIGQENYGYTF.

The CDR3 is CASSPAAGTEAFF. For the CDR3, the DNA is TGTGCCAGCAGCCCAGCTGCGGGCACTGAAGCTTTCTTT. The chain employs TRBV5-4 and TRBJ1-1; D is undetermined. V lost 4 bases, J lost 4 bases, and 11 bases lay in between. CDR1 and CDR2 (germline): SGHNT, YYREEE (reference sequence). The length of the CDR3 is 13 residues.

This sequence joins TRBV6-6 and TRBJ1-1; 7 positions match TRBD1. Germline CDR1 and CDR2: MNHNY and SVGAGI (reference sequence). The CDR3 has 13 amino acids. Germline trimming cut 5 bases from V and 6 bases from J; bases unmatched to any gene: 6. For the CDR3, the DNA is TGTGCCAGCAGTCCGACAGGGAGCGCTGAAGCTTTCTTT. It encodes CASSPTGSAEAFF.